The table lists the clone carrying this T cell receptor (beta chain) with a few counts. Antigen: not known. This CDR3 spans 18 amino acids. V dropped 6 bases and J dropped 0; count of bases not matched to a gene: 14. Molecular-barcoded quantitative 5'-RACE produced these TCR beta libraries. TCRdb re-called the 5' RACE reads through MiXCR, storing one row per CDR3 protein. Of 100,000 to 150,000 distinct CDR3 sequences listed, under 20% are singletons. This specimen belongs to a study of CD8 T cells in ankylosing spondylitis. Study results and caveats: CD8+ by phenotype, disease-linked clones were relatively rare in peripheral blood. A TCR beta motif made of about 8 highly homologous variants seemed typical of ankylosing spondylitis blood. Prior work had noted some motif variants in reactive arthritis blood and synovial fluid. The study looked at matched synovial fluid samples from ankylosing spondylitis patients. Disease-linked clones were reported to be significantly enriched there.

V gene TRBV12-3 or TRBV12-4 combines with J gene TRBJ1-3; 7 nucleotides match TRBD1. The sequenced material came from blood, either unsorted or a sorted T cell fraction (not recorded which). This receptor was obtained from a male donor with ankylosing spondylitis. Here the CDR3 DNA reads TGTGCCAGCAGAACACGGGACAGCCGATTAAACTCTGGAAACACCATATATTTT. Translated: CASRTRDSRLNSGNTIYF.